This T cell receptor beta chain was sequenced in a study of blood T cell repertoires in COVID-19. Turning to the study itself: Samples of COVID-19 (acute and convalescent) were obtained from the United States, Italy and Spain.

The CDR3 length is 11 residues. The V gene's germline CDR1 is SNHLY and CDR2 FYNNEI. Trimming cost V 2 bases and J 7 bases, with 6 bases left between them. Original data processing: Amplification of reference gene primers was used by the study to estimate nucleated cell counts. Clones were sequenced by immunoSEQ multiplex PCR, and TCRdb holds only the in-frame ones, with some missing. That table gives V, J and clone size, and the DNA gave D and trimming. The table includes about 140,000 clones, less than 80% detected once. The chain is built from TRBV2 and TRBJ2-7; the D is unclear. This clonotype was sampled from a man aged 55 to 69 with acute or convalescent COVID-19. The sequenced sample was peripheral blood. The CDR3: CASSEYREQYF. The CDR3 DNA sequence: TGTGCCAGCAGTGAATACCGGGAGCAGTACTTC.